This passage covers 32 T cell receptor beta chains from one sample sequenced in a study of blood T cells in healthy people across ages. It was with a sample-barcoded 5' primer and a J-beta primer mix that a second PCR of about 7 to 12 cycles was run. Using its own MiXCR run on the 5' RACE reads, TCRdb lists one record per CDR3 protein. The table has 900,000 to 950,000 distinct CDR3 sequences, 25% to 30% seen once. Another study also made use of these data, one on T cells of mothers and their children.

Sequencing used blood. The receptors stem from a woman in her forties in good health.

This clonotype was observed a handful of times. CDR3 sequence (DNA): TGTGCCAGCAGCTTCGAATCCCTAGCGGGTGCCCCAGATACGCAGTATTTT. Protein: CASSFESLAGAPDTQYF. This rearrangement joins TRBV7-2 to TRBJ2-3; 8 nucleotides line up with TRBD2. Looked up from germline, CDR1 is SGHTA and CDR2 is FQGNSA. Trimming cost V 3 bases and J 4 bases; bases outside gene matches: 12. CDR3 length: 17 residues.

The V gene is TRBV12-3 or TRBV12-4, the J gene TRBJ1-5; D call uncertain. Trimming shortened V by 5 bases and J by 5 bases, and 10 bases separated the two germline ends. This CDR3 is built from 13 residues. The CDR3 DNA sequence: TGTGCCAGCAGTCCGCTAGGTGATCAGCCCCAGCATTTT. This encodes CASSPLGDQPQHF.

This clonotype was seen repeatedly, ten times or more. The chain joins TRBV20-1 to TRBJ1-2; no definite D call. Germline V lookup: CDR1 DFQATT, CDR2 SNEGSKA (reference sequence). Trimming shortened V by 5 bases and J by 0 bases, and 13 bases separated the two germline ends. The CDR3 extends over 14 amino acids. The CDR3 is CSASFLLANYGYTF. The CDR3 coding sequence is TGCAGTGCTTCCTTCCTACTAGCTAACTATGGCTACACCTTC.

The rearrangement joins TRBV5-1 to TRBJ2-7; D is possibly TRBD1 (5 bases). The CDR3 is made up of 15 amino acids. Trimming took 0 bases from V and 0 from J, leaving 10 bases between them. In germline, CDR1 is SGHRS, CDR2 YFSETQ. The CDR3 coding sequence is TGCGCCAGCAGCTTGGCGCCAGGGTACTCCTACGAGCAGTACTTC. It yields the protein CASSLAPGYSYEQYF.

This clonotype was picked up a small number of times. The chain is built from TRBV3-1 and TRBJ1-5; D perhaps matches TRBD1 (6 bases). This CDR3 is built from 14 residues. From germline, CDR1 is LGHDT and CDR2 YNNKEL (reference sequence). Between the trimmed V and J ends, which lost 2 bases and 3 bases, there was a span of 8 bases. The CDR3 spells CASSQTGNNQPQHF. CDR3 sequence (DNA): TGTGCCAGCAGCCAAACAGGGAACAATCAGCCCCAGCATTTT.

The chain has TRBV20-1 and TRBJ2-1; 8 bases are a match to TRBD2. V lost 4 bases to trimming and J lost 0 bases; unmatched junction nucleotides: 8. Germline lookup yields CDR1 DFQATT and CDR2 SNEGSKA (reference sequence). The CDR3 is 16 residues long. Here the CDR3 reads CSAKGIAGSSYNEQFF. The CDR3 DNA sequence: TGCAGTGCTAAGGGGATAGCGGGGAGCTCCTACAATGAGCAGTTCTTC.

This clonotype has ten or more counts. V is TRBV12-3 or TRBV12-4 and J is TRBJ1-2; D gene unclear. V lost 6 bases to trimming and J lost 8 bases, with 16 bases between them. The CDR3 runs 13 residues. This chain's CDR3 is CASSSGGLEGYTF. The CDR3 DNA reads TGTGCCAGCAGCTCCGGTGGCCTGGAGGGCTACACCTTC.

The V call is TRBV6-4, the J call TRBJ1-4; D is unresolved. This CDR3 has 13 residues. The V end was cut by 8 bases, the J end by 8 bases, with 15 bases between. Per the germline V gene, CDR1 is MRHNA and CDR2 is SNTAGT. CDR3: CASRTSGEEKLFF. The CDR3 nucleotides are TGTGCCAGCCGGACCAGCGGAGAAGAAAAACTGTTTTTT.

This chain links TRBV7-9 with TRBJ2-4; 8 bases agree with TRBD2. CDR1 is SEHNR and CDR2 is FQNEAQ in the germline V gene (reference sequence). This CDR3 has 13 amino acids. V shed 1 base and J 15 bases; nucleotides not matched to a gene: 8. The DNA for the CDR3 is TGTGCCAGCAGCTTAGGTACCGGGGGGGTCTCGTACTTC. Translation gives CASSLGTGGVSYF.

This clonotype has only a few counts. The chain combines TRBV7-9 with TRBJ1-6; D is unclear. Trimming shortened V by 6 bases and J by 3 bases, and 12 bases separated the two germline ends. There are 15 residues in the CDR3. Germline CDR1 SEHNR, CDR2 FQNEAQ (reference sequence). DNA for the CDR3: TGTGCCAGCAGACGCGGGCAGATCTATAATTCACCCCTCCACTTT. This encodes CASRRGQIYNSPLHF.

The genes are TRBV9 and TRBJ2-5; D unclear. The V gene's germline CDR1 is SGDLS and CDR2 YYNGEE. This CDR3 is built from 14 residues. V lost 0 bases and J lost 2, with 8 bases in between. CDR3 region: CASSVAHSQETQYF. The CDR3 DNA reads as TGTGCCAGCAGCGTAGCCCACTCTCAAGAGACCCAGTACTTC.

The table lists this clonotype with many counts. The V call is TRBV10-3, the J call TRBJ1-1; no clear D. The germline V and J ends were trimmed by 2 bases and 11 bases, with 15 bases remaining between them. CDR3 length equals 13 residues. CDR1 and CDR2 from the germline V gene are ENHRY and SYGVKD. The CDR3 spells CAISELSTNAAFF. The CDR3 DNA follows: TGTGCCATCAGTGAGCTTAGTACGAACGCGGCTTTCTTT.

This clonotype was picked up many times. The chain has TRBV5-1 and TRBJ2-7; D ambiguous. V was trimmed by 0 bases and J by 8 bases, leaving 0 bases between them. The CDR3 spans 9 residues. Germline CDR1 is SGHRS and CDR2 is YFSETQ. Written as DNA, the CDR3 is TGCGCCAGCAGCTTGGAGCAGTACTTC. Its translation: CASSLEQYF. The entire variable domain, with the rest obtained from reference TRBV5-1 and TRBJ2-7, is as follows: KAGVTQTPRYLIKTRGQQVTLSCSPISGHRSVSWYQQTPGQGLQFLFEYFSETQRNKGNFPGRFSGRQFSNSRSEMNVSTLELGDSALYLCASSLEQYFGPGTRLTVT.

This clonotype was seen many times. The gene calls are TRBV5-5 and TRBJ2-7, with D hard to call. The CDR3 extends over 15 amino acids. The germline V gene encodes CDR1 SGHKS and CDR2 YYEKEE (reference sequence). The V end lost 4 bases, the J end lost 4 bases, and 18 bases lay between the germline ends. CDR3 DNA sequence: TGTGCCAGCAGCCAAGGACCCCACCTTCCTTACGAGCAGTACTTC. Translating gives CASSQGPHLPYEQYF.

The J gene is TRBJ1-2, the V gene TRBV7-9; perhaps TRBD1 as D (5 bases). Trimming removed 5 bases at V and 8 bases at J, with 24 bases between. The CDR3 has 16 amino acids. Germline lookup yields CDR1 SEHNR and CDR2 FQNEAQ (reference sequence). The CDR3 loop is CASSPPLQGRRLGYTF. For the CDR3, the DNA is TGTGCCAGCAGCCCCCCGCTCCAGGGCCGCCGGCTCGGCTACACCTTC.

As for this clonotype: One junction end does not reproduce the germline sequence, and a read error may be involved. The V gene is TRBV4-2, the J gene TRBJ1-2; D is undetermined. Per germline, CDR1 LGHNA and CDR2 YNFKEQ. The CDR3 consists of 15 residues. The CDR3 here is CASSQRRTVAYGHTF. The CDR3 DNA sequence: TGTGCCAGCAGCCAAAGACGGACCGTCGCCTATGGCCACACCTTC.

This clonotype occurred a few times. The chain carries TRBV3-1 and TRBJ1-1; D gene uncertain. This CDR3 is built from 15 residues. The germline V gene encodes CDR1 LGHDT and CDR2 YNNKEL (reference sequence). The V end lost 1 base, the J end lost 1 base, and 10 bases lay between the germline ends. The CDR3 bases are TGTGCCAGCAGCCAAGCCCTTGTCGGGAACACTGAAGCTTTCTTT. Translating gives CASSQALVGNTEAFF.

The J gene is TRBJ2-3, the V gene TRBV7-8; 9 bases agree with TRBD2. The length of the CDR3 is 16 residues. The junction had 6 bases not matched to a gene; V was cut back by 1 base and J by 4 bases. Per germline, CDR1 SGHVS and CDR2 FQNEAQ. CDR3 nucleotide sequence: TGTGCCAGCAGCTTAGGGCGAGCGGGAGGCGCAGATACGCAGTATTTT. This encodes CASSLGRAGGADTQYF. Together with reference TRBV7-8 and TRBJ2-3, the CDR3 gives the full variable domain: GAGVSQSPRYKVAKRGQDVALRCDPISGHVSLFWYQQALGQGPEFLTYFQNEAQLDKSGLPSDRFFAERPEGSVSTLKIQRTQQEDSAVYLCASSLGRAGGADTQYFGPGTRLTVL.

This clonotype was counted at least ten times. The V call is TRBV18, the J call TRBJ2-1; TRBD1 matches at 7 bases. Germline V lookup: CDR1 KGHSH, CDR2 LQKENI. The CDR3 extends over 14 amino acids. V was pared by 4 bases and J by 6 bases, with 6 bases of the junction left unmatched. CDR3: CASSRTGGSNEQFF. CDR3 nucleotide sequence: TGTGCCAGCTCACGGACAGGCGGCAGCAATGAGCAGTTCTTC. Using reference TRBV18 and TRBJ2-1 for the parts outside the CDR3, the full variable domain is NAGVMQNPRHLVRRRGQEARLRCSPMKGHSHVYWYRQLPEEGLKFMVYLQKENIIDESGMPKERFSAEFPKEGPSILRIQQVVRGDSAAYFCASSRTGGSNEQFFGPGTRLTVL.

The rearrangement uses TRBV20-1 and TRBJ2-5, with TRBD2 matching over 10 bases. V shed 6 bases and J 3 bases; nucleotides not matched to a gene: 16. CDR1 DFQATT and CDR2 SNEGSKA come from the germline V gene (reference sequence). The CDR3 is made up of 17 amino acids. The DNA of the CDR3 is TGCAGTGCCCCAGACCCTCGGAAGCGGGGGGGCGAAGAGACCCAGTACTTC. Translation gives CSAPDPRKRGGEETQYF.

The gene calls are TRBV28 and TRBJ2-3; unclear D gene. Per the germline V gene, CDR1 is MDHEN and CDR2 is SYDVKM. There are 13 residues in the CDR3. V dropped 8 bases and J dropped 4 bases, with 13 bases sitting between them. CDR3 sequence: CASLTLTSDTQYF. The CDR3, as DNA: TGTGCCAGCCTCACCTTAACGTCAGATACGCAGTATTTT.

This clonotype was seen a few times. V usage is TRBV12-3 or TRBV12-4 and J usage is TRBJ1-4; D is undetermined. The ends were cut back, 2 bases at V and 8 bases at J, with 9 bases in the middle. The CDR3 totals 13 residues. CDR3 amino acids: CASSLIGREKLFF. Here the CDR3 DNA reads TGTGCCAGCAGTTTAATCGGAAGGGAAAAACTGTTTTTT.

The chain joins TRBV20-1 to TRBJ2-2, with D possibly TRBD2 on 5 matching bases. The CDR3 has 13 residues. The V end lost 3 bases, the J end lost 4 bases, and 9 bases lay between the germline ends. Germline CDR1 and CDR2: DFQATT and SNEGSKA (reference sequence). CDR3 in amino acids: CSARLGGTGELFF. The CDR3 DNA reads TGCAGTGCTAGGCTAGGAGGCACCGGGGAGCTGTTTTTT.

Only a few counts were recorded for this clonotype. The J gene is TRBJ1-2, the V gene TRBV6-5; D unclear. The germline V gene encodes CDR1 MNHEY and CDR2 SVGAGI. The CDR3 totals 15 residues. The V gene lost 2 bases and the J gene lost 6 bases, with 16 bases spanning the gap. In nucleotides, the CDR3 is TGTGCCAGCAGTTACGACTCGGCGGGCGTCAATGGCTACACCTTC. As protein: CASSYDSAGVNGYTF.

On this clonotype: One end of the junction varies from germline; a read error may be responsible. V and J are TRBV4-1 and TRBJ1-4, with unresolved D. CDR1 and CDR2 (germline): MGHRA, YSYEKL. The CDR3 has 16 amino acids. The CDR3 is CAGSQESVLTNEKLFF. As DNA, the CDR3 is TGCGCCGGCAGCCAAGAATCCGTGCTGACTAATGAAAAACTGTTTTTT.

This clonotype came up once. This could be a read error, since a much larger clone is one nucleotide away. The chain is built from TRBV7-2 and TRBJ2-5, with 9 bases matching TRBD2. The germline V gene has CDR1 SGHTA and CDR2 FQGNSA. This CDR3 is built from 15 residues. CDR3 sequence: CDSSLETSGRWAQYF. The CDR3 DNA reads TGTGACAGCAGCTTAGAGACTAGCGGTCGTTGGGCCCAGTACTTC.

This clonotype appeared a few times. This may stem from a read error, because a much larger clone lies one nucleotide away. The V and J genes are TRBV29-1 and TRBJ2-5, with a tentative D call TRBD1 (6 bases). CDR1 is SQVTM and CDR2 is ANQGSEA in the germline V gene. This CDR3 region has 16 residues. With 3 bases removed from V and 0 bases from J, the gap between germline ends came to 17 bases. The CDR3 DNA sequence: TGCAGCGTTGATCGCAGCCGGGACACGTACCAAGAGACCCAGTACTTC. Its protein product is CSVDRSRDTYQETQYF.

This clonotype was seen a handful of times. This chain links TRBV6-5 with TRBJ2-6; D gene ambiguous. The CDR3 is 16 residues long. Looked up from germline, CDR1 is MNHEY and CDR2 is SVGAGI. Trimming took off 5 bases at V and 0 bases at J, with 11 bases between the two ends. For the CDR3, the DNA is TGTGCCAGCAGTACACGGGTCTTCTCTGGGGCCAACGTCCTGACTTTC. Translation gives CASSTRVFSGANVLTF.

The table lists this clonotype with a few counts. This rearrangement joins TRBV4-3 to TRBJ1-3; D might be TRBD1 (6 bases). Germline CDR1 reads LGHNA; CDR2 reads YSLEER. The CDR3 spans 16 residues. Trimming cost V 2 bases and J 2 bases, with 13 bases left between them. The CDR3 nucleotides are TGCGCCAGCAGCCAATCACCGGGGGCTACTGGAAACACCATATATTTT. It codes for CASSQSPGATGNTIYF.

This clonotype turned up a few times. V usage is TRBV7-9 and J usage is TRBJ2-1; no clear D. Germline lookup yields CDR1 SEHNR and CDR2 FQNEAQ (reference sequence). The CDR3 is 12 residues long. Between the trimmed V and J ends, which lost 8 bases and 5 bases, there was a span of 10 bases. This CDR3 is CASWRTNNEQFF. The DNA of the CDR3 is TGTGCCAGCTGGCGGACGAACAATGAGCAGTTCTTC.

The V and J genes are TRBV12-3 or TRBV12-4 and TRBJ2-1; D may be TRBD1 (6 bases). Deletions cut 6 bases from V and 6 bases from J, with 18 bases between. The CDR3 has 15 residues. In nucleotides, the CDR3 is TGTGCCAGCAGACTTCAGGGGCGATGGTTCAATGAGCAGTTCTTC. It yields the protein CASRLQGRWFNEQFF.

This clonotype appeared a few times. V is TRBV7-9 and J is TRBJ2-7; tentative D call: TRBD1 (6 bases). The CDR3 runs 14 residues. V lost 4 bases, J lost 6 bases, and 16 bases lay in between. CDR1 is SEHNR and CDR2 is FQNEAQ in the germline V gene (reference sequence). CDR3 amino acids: CASSSGGRGPEQYF. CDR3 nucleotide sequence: TGTGCCAGCAGCTCAGGTGGCAGGGGCCCCGAGCAGTACTTC.